The T cell receptor beta chain under discussion was sequenced for a study of T cell responses to AZD1222 COVID-19 vaccine. Across the study: Pooling of second doses given at about 4 or about 12 weeks was done.

This table comes from immunoSEQ multiplex PCR, and its TCRdb copy is limited to in-frame clones, with some not included. Of about 92,000 clones detected, roughly 90% appear once; the ten largest clones hold about 5.8%. V shed 5 bases and J shed 3 bases, with 11 bases lying between them. Germline V gives CDR1 MNHNY, CDR2 SVGAGI (reference sequence). The CDR3 spans 13 residues. This clone is a singleton in its sample. Antigen: not known. Overall study results and limits: The reported proportion of spike-specific TCRs targeting unmutated variant regions was nearly half. Baseline testing showed seropositivity in only a handful of AZD1222 recipients. Donors in the cohort were predominantly white British and more often female, and clonal diversity was possibly underestimated.

The TCR originated in an adult in good health. Sequencing was performed on peripheral blood, taken on day 0 of AZD1222 vaccination. The chain combines TRBV6-6 with TRBJ2-7; tentatively, D is TRBD1 or TRBD2 (5 bases each). The CDR3 nucleotides read TGTGCCAGCAGTGGGGACCTGGGCTACGAGCAGTACTTC. This translates into CASSGDLGYEQYF.